This T cell receptor (beta chain) was recorded in a study of beta chain features in type 1 diabetes. Sequenced material consisted of expressed TCRB transcripts (all of the isolated RNA was reverse transcribed). Clones were read by immunoSEQ multiplex PCR, and TCRdb kept only the in-frame ones, dropping some. The table includes under 400,000 clones, 15% to 20% detected once. The CDR3 loop spans 14 amino acids. V gave up 2 bases and J gave up 4 bases, with 12 bases separating them. The germline CDR1 and CDR2 sequences are MGHRA and YSYEKL. This sequence was found in a woman aged 18-29 years in good health. Sequencing input: naive CD4+ T cells from blood. V is TRBV4-1 and J is TRBJ2-7; possibly TRBD2 for D (5 bases). DNA for the CDR3: TGCGCCAGCAGCCAACCCGGGATTCAGTACGAGCAGTACTTC. Its translation is CASSQPGIQYEQYF.